This T cell receptor (beta chain) is from a study of T cell responses to AZD1222 COVID-19 vaccine. Second-dose intervals near 4 or 12 weeks were combined. Method: immunoSEQ multiplex PCR; TCRdb's copy keeps in-frame clones and lacks some. This table holds 90,000 to 120,000 clones, about 90% found once. The length of the CDR3 is 16 residues. Germline CDR1 SGHRS, CDR2 YFSETQ. V lost 2 bases, J lost 3 bases, and 7 bases stayed unmatched. Remarks on this clone: The antigen is unknown.

Study results and limitations: Among vaccine-associated CD4 TCRs, coverage spanned spike, with dominance at 160-218 and 743-854. The sample set comprised mostly white British donors with more females, and clonal diversity was possibly underestimated.

The sequences come from peripheral blood, collected 28 days after the second AZD1222 dose. The clonotype comes from an adult who received the AZD1222 COVID-19 vaccine. V is TRBV5-1 and J is TRBJ1-4; 7 nucleotides agree with TRBD1. CDR3 region: CASSFYSGGPNEKLFF. The CDR3 DNA follows: TGCGCCAGCAGCTTTTATTCAGGGGGACCTAATGAAAAACTGTTTTTT.